This T cell receptor beta chain stems from a study of cytomegalovirus exposure and HLA in healthy donors. 60 Vbeta and 13 Jbeta primers were used in PCR. TCRdb keeps only in-frame clones here, not all; method: immunoSEQ multiplex PCR. The table records roughly 150,000 clones, almost 80% of them present only once. The CDR3 length is 16 residues. CDR1 SGHNT and CDR2 YYREEE come from the germline V gene (reference sequence). Trimming removed 0 bases at V and 5 bases at J, with 12 bases between. The rearrangement joins TRBV5-4 to TRBJ1-6; a weak D match, TRBD1 (5 bases). Sequenced sample: PBMCs. This receptor was identified in a man aged 30 to 39 in good health and CMV-seronegative. The chain's CDR3 is CASSLEVQGNNSPLHF. The DNA of the CDR3 is TGTGCCAGCAGCTTGGAGGTCCAGGGTAATAATTCACCCCTCCACTTT.